The source of this T cell receptor (beta chain) is a study of shared clonotypes between healthy human individuals. On the study more broadly: Three CD4 naive, three CD4 memory, two CD8 naive and one CD8 memory plate were used per donor. Points from the study as a whole: A generally larger estimated richness was seen in naive subsets than in memory subsets. Limited genetic and exposure-history diversity came from having few donors. Generation probabilities of non-shared clonotypes were lower (relative to those shared by all four donors).

The germline gives CDR1 MNHNY, CDR2 SVGAGI (reference sequence). V lost 2 bases, J lost 4 bases, and 8 bases lay in between. CDR3 length: 13 amino acids. This clone was seen a few times. No antigen is known for it. The table came from immunoSEQ multiplex PCR; TCRdb's copy has only in-frame clones and leaves some out. The sample lists over a million clones, 78% occurring once. This TCR was sampled from a man aged 18 to 29 in good health. Some clones in this sample may be carry-over from other donors' samples. V is TRBV6-6 and J is TRBJ1-2; D is perhaps TRBD1 (5 bases). The material sequenced was memory CD4+ T cells from PBMCs. Subset specified: CD45RA-negative fraction. The CDR3 DNA follows: TGTGCCAGCAGTTACGGGGGGGTCTATGGCTACACCTTC. It encodes CASSYGGVYGYTF.